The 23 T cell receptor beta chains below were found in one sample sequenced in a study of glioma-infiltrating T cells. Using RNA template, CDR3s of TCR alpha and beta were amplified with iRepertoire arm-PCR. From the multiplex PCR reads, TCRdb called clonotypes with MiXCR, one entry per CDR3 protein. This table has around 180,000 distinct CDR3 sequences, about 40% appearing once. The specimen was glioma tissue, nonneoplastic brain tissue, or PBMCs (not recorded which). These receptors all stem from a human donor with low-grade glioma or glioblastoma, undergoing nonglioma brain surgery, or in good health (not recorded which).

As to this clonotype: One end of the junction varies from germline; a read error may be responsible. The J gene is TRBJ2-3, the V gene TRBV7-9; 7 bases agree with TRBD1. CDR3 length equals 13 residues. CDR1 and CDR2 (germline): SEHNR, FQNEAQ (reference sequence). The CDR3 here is CASSLDGTDTKYF. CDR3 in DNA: TGTGCCAGCAGCTTAGACGGGACAGATACGAAGTATTTT.

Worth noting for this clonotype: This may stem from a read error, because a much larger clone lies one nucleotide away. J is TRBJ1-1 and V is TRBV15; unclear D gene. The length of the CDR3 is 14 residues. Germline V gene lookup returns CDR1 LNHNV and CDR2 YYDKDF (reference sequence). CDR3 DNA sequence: TGTGCCACCAGAAGAGTCCGTTCCGCCATTGAAGCTTTCTTT. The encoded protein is CATRRVRSAIEAFF. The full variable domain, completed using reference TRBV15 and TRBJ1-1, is DAMVIQNPRYQVTQFGKPVTLSCSQTLNHNVMYWYQQKSSQAPKLLFHYYDKDFNNEADTPDNFQSRRPNTSFCFLDIRSPGLGDTAMYLCATRRVRSAIEAFFGQGTRLTVV.

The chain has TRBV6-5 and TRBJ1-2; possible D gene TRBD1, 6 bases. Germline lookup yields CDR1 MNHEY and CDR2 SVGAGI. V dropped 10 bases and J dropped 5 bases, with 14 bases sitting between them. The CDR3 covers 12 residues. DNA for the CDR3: TGTGCCATCCGTAACAGGGTTTATGGCTACACCTTC. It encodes CAIRNRVYGYTF.

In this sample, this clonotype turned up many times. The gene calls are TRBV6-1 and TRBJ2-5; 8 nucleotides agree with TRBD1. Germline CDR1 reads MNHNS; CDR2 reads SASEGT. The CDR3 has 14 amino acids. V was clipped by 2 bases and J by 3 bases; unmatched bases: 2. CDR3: CASSELQGEETQYF. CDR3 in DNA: TGTGCCAGCAGTGAATTACAGGGGGAAGAGACCCAGTACTTC.

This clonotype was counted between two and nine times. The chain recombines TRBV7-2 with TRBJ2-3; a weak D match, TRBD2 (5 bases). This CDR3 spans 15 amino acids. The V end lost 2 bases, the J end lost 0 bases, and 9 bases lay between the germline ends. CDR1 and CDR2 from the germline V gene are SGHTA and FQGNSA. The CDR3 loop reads CASSLSAASTDTQYF. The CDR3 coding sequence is TGTGCCAGCAGCTTATCAGCGGCTAGCACAGATACGCAGTATTTT.

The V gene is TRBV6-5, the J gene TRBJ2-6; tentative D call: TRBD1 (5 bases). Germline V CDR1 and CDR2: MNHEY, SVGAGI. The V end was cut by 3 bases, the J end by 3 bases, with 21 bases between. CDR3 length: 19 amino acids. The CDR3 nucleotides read TGTGCCAGCAGTTATTTTCCAGCAGGGTCTGCCTATGGGGCCAACGTCCTGACTTTC. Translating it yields CASSYFPAGSAYGANVLTF.

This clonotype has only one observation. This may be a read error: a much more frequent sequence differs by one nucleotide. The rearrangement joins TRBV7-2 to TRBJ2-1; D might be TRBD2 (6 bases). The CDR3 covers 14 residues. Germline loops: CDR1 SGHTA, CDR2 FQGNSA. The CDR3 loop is CASSLARRGEELFF. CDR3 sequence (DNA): TGTGCCAGCAGCTTAGCGCGGAGGGGCGAGGAGCTGTTCTTC.

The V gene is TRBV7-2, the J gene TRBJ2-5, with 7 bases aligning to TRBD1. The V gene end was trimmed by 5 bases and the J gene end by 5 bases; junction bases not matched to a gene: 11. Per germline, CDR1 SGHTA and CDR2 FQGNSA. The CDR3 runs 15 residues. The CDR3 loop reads CASSPRDREYETQYF. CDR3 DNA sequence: TGTGCCAGCAGCCCCCGGGACAGAGAGTATGAGACCCAGTACTTC.

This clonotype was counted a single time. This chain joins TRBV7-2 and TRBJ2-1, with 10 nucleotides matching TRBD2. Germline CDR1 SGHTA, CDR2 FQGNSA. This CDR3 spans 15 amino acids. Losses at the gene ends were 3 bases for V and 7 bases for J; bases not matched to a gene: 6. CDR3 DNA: TGTGCCAGCAGCTTTCTAGCGGGAGATGGTAATGAGCAGTTCTTC. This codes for CASSFLAGDGNEQFF. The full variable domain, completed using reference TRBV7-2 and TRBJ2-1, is GAGVSQSPSNKVTEKGKDVELRCDPISGHTALYWYRQSLGQGLEFLIYFQGNSAPDKSGLPSDRFSAERTGGSVSTLTIQRTQQEDSAVYLCASSFLAGDGNEQFFGPGTRLTVL.

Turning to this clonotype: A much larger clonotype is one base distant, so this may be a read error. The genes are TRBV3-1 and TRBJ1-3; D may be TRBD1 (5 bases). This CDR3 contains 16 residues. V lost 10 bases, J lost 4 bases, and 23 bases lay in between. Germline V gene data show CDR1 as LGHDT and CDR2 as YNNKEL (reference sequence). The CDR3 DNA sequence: TGTGCCACACAAACCTACTCGAGACAGCCAGGAAACACCATATATTTT. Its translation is CATQTYSRQPGNTIYF.

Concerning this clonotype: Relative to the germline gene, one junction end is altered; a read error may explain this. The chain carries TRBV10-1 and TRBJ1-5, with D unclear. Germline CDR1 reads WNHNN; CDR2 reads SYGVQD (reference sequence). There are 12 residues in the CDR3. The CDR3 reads CSSIQANQPQHF. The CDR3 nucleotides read TGCTCCAGCATCCAGGCTAATCAGCCCCAGCATTTT.

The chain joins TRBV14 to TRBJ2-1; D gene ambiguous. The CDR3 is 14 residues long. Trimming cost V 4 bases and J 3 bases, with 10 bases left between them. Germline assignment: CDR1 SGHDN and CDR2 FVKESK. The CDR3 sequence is CASSRDTNYNEQFF. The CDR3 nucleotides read TGTGCCAGCAGCCGCGACACCAACTACAATGAGCAGTTCTTC.

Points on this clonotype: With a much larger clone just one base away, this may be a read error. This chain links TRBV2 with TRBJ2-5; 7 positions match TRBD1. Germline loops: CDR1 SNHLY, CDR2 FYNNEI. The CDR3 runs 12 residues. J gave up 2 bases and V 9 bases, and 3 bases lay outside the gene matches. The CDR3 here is CASGTEQETQYF. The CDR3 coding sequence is TGTGCCAGTGGGACAGAGCAAGAGACCCAGTACTTC.

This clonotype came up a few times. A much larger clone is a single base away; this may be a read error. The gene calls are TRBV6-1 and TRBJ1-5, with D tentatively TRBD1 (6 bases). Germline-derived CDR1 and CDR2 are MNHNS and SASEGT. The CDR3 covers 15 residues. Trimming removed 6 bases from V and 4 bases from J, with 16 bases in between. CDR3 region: CASRSKQGLNQPQHF. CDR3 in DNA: TGTGCCAGCAGAAGCAAACAGGGTCTTAATCAGCCCCAGCATTTT.

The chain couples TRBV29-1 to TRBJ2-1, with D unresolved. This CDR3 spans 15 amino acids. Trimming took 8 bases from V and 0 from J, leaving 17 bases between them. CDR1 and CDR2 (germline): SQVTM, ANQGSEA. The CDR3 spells CSIRGAYRSYNEQFF. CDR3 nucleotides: TGCAGCATCCGAGGTGCGTACCGCTCCTACAATGAGCAGTTCTTC.

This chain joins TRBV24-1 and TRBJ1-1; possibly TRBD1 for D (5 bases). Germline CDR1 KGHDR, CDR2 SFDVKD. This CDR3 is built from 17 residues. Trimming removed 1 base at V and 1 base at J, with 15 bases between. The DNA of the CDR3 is TGTGCCACCAGTGATTTCCGGGACGGACCTCAGAACACTGAAGCTTTCTTT. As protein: CATSDFRDGPQNTEAFF.

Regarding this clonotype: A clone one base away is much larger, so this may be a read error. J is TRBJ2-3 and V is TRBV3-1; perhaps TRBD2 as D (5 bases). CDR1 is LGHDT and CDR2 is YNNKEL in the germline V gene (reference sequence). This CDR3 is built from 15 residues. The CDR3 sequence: CASSQNGIATDKQYF. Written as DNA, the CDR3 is TGTGCCAGCAGCCAGAACGGGATCGCCACAGATAAGCAGTATTTT.

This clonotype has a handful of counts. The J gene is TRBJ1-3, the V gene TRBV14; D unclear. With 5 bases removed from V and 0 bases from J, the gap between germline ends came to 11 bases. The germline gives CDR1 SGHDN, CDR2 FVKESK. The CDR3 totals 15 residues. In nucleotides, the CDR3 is TGTGCCAGCAGCGAACGACGTCCCTCTGGAAACACCATATATTTT. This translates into CASSERRPSGNTIYF.

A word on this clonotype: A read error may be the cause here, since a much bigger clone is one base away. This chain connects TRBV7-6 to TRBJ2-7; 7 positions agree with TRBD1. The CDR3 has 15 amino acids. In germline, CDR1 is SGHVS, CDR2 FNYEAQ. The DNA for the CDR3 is TGTGCCAGCAGCCCTCATGCAGGGGACAGCTACGAGCTGTACTTC. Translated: CASSPHAGDSYELYF. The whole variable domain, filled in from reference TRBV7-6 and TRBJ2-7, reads GAGVSQSPRYKVTKRGQDVALRCDPISGHVSLYWYRQALGQGPEFLTYFNYEAQQDKSGLPNDRFSAERPEGSISTLTIQRTEQRDSAMYRCASSPHAGDSYELYFGPGTRLTVT.

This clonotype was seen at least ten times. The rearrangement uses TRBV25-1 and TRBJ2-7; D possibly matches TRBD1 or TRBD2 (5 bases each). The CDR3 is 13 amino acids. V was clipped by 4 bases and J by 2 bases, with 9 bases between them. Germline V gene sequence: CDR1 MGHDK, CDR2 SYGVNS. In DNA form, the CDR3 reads TGTGCCAGCAGTGTGGGGGAAGCCTACGAGCAGTACTTC. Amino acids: CASSVGEAYEQYF.

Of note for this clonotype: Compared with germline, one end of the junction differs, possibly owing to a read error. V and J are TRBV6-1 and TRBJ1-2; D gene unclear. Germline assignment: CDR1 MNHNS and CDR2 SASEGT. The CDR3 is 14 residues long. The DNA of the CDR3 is TGTGCCATCAGTGCCCCTGTGCAGGTATGGGGCTACACCTTC. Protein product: CAISAPVQVWGYTF.

The CDR3 protein is CASSAAIGEQFF. In nucleotides, the CDR3 is TGTGCCAGCAGCGCTGCCATAGGCGAGCAGTTCTTC. J is TRBJ2-1 and V is TRBV11-3; D not certain. The CDR3 totals 12 residues. With 5 bases removed from V and 10 bases from J, the gap between germline ends came to 12 bases. CDR1 is SGHNT and CDR2 is YENEEA in the germline V gene.

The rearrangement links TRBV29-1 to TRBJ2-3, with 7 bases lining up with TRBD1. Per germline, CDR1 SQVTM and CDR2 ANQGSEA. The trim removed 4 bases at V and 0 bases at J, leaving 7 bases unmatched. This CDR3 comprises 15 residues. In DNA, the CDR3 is TGCAGCGTTGGTGGCCGGGACAGTAGCACAGATACGCAGTATTTT. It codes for CSVGGRDSSTDTQYF.